This T cell receptor (beta chain) originates from a study of shared clonotypes between healthy human individuals. Study in general: Donor composition was two women and three men, aged 18 to 49.

On this clone itself: As yet, its antigen is unknown.

The CDR3 consists of 13 residues. V was pared by 8 bases and J by 5 bases, with 15 bases between. Germline values: CDR1 MNHEY, CDR2 SMNVEV (reference sequence). Findings and limits, study-wide: At large depth, rarefaction still showed sorted-subset sequencing to be incomplete.

Generated by immunoSEQ multiplex PCR, the TCRdb table keeps only in-frame clones and is missing some. The data show 2 million to 2.5 million clones, approximately 94% seen once. The source material was naive CD4+ T cells sorted from blood. Subset meaning: CD45RA+ positively selected. The sequence derives from a man between 18 and 35 years old in good health. The V gene is TRBV27, the J gene TRBJ2-5; D uncertain. CDR3 sequence (DNA): TGTGCCAGCGGGCCTCGCATCGGGGAGACCCAGTACTTC. Translated: CASGPRIGETQYF.